A selection of T cell receptor beta chains follows, all from one sample in a study of CD8 T cells in ankylosing spondylitis. Each CDR3 protein gets one entry after TCRdb re-called the 5' RACE reads with MiXCR. The sample shows some 130,000 distinct CDR3 sequences, around 7.9% of them seen only once. Sequenced sample: blood, either unsorted or a sorted T cell fraction (not recorded which). These receptors came from a female donor with ankylosing spondylitis or in good health (not recorded which). The CDR3 runs from the conserved cysteine through the conserved F or W.

CDR3 protein,V gene,J gene
CASSVVGGTLYNEQFF,TRBV9,TRBJ2-1
CASSPRQGLENTEAFF,TRBV18,TRBJ1-1
CASSLEGAYADTQYF,TRBV12-3/TRBV12-4,TRBJ2-3
CASSKTSGRTDTQYF,TRBV27,TRBJ2-3
CATRAGGPVEQYF,TRBV10-3,TRBJ2-7
CASSQLQNTEAFF,TRBV4-3,TRBJ1-1
CASSEVPYGYTF,TRBV6-1,TRBJ1-2
CASSVSPDRALEAFF,TRBV6-4,TRBJ1-1
CATSRGGQGHQPQHF,TRBV15,TRBJ1-5
CASSKRYGQNIQYF,TRBV19,TRBJ2-4
CASSQPRGGVLNTGELFF,TRBV4-2,TRBJ2-2
CSAWKGKGYEQYF,TRBV20-1,TRBJ2-7
CASGTYFLGQVRDGYTF,TRBV6-1,TRBJ1-2
CASSPPGEDTQYF,TRBV12-3/TRBV12-4,TRBJ2-3
CASSSPAAVRSYEQYF,TRBV28,TRBJ2-7
CASSLKRVPNTGELFF,TRBV7-8,TRBJ2-2
CASSQEGTKYGYTF,TRBV4-2,TRBJ1-2
CASGTGGDEQFF,TRBV28,TRBJ2-1
CASSLWEFQPQHF,TRBV7-2,TRBJ1-5
CASSQTSGRNTGELFF,TRBV6-2/TRBV6-3,TRBJ2-2
CASSPRSGTGYTF,TRBV6-6,TRBJ1-2
CASSLSGIQPQHF,TRBV7-3,TRBJ1-5
CASSLVGDREHEQYF,TRBV7-9,TRBJ2-7
CASSLAGGGQQETQYF,TRBV7-6,TRBJ2-5
CASSSSGGAIHEQYF,TRBV12-3/TRBV12-4,TRBJ2-7
CASNSRAGLSSYNEQFF,TRBV6-2/TRBV6-3,TRBJ2-1
CASSSVERVNTEAFF,TRBV6-2/TRBV6-3,TRBJ1-1
CASSPGGGDLEYTQYF,TRBV5-1,TRBJ2-3
CASSQEFARGREQYF,TRBV4-1,TRBJ2-7